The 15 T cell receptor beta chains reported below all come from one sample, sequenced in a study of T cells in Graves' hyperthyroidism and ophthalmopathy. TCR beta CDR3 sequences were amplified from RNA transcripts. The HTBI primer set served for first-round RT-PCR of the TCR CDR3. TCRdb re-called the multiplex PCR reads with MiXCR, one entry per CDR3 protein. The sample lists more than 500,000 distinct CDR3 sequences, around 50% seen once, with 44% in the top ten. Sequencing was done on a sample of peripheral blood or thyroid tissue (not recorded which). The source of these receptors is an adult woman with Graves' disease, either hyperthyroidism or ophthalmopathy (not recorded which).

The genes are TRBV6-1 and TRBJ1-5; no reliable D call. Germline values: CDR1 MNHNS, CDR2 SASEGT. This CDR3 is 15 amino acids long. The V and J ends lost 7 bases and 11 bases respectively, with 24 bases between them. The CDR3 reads CASIIRSRGSETQHF. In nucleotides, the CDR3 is TGTGCCAGCATCATCCGAAGCCGGGGATCGGAGACCCAGCATTTT.

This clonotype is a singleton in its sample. The CDR3 reads CASSRDSGELFF. The CDR3 bases are TGTGCCAGCAGCCGTGATTCCGGGGAGCTGTTTTTT. V is TRBV9 and J is TRBJ2-2, with D unclear. The CDR3 covers 12 residues. Germline values: CDR1 SGDLS, CDR2 YYNGEE. Deletions cut 4 bases from V and 6 bases from J, with 7 bases between. Supplemented by reference TRBV9 and TRBJ2-2, the full variable domain reads DSGVTQTPKHLITATGQRVTLRCSPRSGDLSVYWYQQSLDQGLQFLIQYYNGEERAKGNILERFSAQQFPDLHSELNLSSLELGDSALYFCASSRDSGELFFGEGSRLTVL.

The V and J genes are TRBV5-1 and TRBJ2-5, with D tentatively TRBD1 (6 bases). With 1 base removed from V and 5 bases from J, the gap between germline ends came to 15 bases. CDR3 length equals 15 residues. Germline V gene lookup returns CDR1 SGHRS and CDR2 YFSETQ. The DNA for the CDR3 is TGCGCCAGCAGCTTGTGGCCAGGGGATGGGGAGACCCAGTACTTC. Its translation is CASSLWPGDGETQYF.

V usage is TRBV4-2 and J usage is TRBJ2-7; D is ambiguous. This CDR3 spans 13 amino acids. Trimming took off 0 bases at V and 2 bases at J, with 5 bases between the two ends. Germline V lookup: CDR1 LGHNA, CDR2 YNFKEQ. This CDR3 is CASSQETAYEQYF. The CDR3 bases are TGTGCCAGCAGCCAAGAAACAGCCTACGAGCAGTACTTC.

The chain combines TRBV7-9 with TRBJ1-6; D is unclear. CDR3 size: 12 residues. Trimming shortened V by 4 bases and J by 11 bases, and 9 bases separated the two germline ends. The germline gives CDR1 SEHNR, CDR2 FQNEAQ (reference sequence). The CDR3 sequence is CASSSDPTPLHF. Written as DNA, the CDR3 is TGTGCCAGCAGCTCAGACCCTACACCCCTCCACTTT.

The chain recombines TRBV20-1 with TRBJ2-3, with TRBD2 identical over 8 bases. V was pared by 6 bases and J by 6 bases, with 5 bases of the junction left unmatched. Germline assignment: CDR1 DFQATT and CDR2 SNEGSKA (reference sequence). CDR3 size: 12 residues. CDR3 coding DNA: TGCAGTGCAGGACTAGCCTCCGATACGCAGTATTTT. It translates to CSAGLASDTQYF.

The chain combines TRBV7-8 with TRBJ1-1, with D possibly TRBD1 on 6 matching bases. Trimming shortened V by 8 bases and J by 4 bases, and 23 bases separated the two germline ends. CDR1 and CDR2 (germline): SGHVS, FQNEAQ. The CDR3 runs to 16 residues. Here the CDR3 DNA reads TGTGCCAGCGGAAGGAGGGGGGCGCGGTCCGGCACTGAAGCTTTCTTT. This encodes CASGRRGARSGTEAFF. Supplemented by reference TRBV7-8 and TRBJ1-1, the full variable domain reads GAGVSQSPRYKVAKRGQDVALRCDPISGHVSLFWYQQALGQGPEFLTYFQNEAQLDKSGLPSDRFFAERPEGSVSTLKIQRTQQEDSAVYLCASGRRGARSGTEAFFGQGTRLTVV.

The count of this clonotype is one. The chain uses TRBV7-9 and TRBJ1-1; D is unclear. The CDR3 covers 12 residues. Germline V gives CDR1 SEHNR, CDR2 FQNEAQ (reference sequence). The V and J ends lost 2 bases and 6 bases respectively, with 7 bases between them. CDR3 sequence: CASSLRPSEAFF. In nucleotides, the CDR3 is TGTGCCAGCAGCTTACGGCCCTCTGAAGCTTTCTTT.

CDR3 bases: TGTGCCAGCAGCCCAGACCCACAGGGGGAGCAGCCCCAGCATTTT. It is translated as CASSPDPQGEQPQHF. The chain couples TRBV2 to TRBJ1-5, with 8 nucleotides matching TRBD1. V gave up 6 bases and J gave up 7 bases; unmatched junction bases: 11. The germline V gene encodes CDR1 SNHLY and CDR2 FYNNEI. The CDR3 has 15 residues. Full variable domain (rest looked up from reference TRBV2 and TRBJ1-5): EPEVTQTPSHQVTQMGQEVILRCVPISNHLYFYWYRQILGQKVEFLVSFYNNEISEKSEIFDDQFSVERPDGSNFTLKIRSTKLEDSAMYFCASSPDPQGEQPQHFGDGTRLSIL.

The CDR3 spells CASSSRAATDTQYF. CDR3 sequence (DNA): TGTGCCAGCAGCTCCCGCGCTGCCACAGATACGCAGTATTTT. The chain joins TRBV7-2 to TRBJ2-3; D is unresolved. There are 14 residues in the CDR3. Germline CDR1 SGHTA, CDR2 FQGNSA. The V gene lost 4 bases and the J gene lost 2 bases, with 10 bases spanning the gap. Full variable domain (outside the CDR3, taken from reference TRBV7-2 and TRBJ2-3): GAGVSQSPSNKVTEKGKDVELRCDPISGHTALYWYRQSLGQGLEFLIYFQGNSAPDKSGLPSDRFSAERTGGSVSTLTIQRTQQEDSAVYLCASSSRAATDTQYFGPGTRLTVL.

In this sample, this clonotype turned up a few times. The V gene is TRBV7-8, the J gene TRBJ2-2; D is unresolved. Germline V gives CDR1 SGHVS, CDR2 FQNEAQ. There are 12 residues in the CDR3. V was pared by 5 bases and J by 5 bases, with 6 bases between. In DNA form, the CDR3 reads TGTGCCAGCAGCCCTGAAACCGGGGAGCTGTTTTTT. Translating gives CASSPETGELFF.

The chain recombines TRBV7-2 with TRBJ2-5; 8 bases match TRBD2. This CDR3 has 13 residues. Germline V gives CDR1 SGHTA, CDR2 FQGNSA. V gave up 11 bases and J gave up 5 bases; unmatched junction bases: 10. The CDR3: CAERAGVGETQYF. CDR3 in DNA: TGTGCCGAGCGAGCGGGAGTTGGGGAGACCCAGTACTTC.

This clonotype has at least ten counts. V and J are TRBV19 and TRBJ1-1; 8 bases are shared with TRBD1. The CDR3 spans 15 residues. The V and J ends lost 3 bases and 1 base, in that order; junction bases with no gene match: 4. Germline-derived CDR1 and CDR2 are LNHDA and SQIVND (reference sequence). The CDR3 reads CASSIPGTGNTEAFF. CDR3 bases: TGTGCCAGTAGTATTCCCGGGACAGGGAACACTGAAGCTTTCTTT.

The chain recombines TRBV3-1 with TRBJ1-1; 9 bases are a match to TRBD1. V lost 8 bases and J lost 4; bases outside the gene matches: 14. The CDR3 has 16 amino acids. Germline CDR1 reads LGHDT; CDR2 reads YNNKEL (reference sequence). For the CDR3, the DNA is TGTGCCAGCTCACCGTCCGACAGGGGGGATGGCACTGAAGCTTTCTTT. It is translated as CASSPSDRGDGTEAFF.

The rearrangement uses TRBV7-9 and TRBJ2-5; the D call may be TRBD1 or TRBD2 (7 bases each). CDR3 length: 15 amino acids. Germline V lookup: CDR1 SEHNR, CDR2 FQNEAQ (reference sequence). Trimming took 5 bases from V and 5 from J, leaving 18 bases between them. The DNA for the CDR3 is TGTGCCAGCAGCGCCGGGACAGCGGGGCGGGAGACCCAGTACTTC. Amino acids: CASSAGTAGRETQYF.